What follows is one T cell receptor beta chain and its context. The data derive from a study of Graves' ophthalmopathy and Graves' hyperthyroidism. Looking at the study overall: Peripheral blood samples were taken at initial diagnosis, before any treatment.

CDR3 size: 17 residues. J lost 3 bases, V lost 8 bases, and 16 bases had no gene match. From germline, CDR1 is SGHTA and CDR2 FQGTGA. Amplification of the TCR beta CDR3 regions used RNA transcripts (as template). Second-round multiplex PCR came after first-round RT-PCR with HTBI primers. MiXCR, run by TCRdb on the multiplex PCR reads, gives a single entry per CDR3 protein. The sample holds hundreds of thousands of distinct CDR3 sequences, 40% to 50% seen once. Sequencing was carried out using peripheral blood. This receptor was taken from an adult man with Graves' ophthalmopathy. V usage is TRBV7-3 and J usage is TRBJ1-3; 7 bases align to TRBD1. CDR3 loop: CASAGKSGTVLGNTIYF. In DNA form, the CDR3 reads TGTGCCAGCGCGGGCAAAAGCGGGACAGTACTTGGAAACACCATATATTTT.